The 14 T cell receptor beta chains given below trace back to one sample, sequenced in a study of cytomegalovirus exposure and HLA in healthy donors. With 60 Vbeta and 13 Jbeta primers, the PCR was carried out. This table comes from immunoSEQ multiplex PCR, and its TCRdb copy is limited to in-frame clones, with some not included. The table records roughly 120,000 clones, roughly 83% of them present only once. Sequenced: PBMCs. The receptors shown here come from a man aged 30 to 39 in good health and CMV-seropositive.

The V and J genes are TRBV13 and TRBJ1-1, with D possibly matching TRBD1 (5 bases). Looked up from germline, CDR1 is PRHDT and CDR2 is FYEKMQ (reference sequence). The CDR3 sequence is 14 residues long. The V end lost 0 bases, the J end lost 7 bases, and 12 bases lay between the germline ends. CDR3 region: CASSLGNRNDEAFF. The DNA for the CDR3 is TGTGCCAGCAGCTTAGGTAACAGGAATGATGAAGCTTTCTTT.

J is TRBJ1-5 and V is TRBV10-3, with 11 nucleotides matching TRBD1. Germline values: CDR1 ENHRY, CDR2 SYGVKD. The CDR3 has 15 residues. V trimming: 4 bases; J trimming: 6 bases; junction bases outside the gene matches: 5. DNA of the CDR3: TGTGCCATCAGTGGGGACAGGGGGTCGGGTCAGCCCCAGCATTTT. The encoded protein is CAISGDRGSGQPQHF.

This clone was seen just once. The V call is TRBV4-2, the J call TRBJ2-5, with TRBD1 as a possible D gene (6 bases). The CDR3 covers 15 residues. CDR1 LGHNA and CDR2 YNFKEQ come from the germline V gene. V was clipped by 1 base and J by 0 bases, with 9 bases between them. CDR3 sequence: CASSQGTVYQETQYF. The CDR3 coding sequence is TGTGCCAGCAGCCAAGGGACAGTGTACCAAGAGACCCAGTACTTC.

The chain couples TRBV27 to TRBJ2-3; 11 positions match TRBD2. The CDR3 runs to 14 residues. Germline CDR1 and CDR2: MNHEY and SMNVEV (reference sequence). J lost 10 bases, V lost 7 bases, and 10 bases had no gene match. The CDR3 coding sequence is TGTGCCAGCAAAAAGGTACTAGCGGGAGTATCGCAGTATTTT. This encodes CASKKVLAGVSQYF.

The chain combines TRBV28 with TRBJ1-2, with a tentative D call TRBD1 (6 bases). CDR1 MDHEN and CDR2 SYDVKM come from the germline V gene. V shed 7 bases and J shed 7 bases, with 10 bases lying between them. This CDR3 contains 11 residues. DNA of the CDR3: TGTGCCAGCAACAGGGAAGGTGGCTACACCTTC. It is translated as CASNREGGYTF.

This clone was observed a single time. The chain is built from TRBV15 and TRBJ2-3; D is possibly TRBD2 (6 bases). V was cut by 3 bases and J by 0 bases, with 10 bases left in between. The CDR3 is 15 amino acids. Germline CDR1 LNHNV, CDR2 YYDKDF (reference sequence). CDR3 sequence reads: CATSSSGTSTDTQYF. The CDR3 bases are TGTGCCACCAGCAGTTCAGGGACTAGCACAGATACGCAGTATTTT. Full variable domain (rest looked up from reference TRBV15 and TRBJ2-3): DAMVIQNPRYQVTQFGKPVTLSCSQTLNHNVMYWYQQKSSQAPKLLFHYYDKDFNNEADTPDNFQSRRPNTSFCFLDIRSPGLGDTAMYLCATSSSGTSTDTQYFGPGTRLTVL.

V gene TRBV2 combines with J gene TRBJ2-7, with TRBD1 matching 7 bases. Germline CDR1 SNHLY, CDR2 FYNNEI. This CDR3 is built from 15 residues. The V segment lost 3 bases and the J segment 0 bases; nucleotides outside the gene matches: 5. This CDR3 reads CASSDGTAASYEQYF. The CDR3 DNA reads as TGTGCCAGCAGTGACGGGACAGCAGCCTCCTACGAGCAGTACTTC.

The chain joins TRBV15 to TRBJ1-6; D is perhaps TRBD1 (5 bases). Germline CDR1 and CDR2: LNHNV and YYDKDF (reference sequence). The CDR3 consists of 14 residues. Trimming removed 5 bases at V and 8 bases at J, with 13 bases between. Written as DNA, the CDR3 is TGTGCCACCAGCTCTGCGGGGACGTATTCACCCCTCCACTTT. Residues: CATSSAGTYSPLHF.

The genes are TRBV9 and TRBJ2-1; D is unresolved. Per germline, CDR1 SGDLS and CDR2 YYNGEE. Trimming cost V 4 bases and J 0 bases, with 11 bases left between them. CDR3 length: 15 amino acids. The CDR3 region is CASSPRSSSYNEQFF. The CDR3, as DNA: TGTGCCAGCAGCCCCCGGAGTAGCTCCTACAATGAGCAGTTCTTC.

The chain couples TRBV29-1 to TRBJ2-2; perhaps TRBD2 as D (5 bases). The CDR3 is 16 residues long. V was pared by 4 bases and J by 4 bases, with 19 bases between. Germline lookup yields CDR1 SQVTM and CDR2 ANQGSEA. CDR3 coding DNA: TGCAGCGTTGTAATGAGGGAAGCCTCCAGCACCGGGGAGCTGTTTTTT. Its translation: CSVVMREASSTGELFF.

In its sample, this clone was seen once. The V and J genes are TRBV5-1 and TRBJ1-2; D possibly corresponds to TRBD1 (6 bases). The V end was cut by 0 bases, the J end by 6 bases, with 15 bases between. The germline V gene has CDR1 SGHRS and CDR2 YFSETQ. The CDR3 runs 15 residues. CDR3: CASSLGAGDSDGYTF. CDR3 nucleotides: TGCGCCAGCAGCTTGGGGGCAGGGGATTCCGATGGCTACACCTTC.

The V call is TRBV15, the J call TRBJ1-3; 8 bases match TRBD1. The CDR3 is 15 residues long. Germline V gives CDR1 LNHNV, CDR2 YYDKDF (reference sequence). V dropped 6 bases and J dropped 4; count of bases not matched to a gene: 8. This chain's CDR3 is CATRAARGLGNTIYF. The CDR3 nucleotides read TGTGCCACCAGGGCGGCCAGGGGGCTAGGAAACACCATATATTTT.

The CDR3 spells CASSWGGNASYEQYF. In DNA, the CDR3 is TGCGCCAGCAGCTGGGGGGGGAACGCCTCCTACGAGCAGTACTTC. The V gene is TRBV5-1, the J gene TRBJ2-7; 7 nucleotides match TRBD2. Per germline, CDR1 SGHRS and CDR2 YFSETQ. The CDR3 spans 15 residues. V shed 3 bases, J shed 0 bases, and the junction held 6 bases outside the gene matches.

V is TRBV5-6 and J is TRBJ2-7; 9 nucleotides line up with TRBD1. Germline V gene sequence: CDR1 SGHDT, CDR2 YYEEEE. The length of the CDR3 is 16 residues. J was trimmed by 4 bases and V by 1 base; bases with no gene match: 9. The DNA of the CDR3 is TGTGCCAGCAGCTTGCCGATGGGACAGGGTCCATACGAGCAGTACTTC. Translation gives CASSLPMGQGPYEQYF.